Below are 16 T cell receptor beta chains sequenced from a single sample in a study of T cells expressing NK-cell markers. TCRdb reprocessed the 5' RACE reads and keeps a single row for each CDR3 protein, giving no DNA. The sample totals some 500,000 distinct CDR3 sequences. Sequenced sample: blood T cells: a sorted CD56 or NKG2C T cell subset, CD4+ or CD8+ T cells, or bulk PBMC T cells (not recorded which). The receptor set was obtained from a woman in her forties or fifties in good health.

V gene TRBV7-6 combines with J gene TRBJ2-1; the TCRdb D gene call, TRBD2, has no DNA to confirm it. This CDR3 has 16 residues. Germline CDR1 SGHVS, CDR2 FNYEAQ. CDR3: CASSLEVASGYNEQFF.

The chain recombines TRBV12-3 or TRBV12-4 with TRBJ1-2; TCRdb's assignment of TRBD1 cannot be checked, as there is no DNA. The CDR3 extends over 13 amino acids. Here the CDR3 reads CASSPGGVGGYTF.

The V and J genes are TRBV6-5 and TRBJ1-3. Germline V gene sequence: CDR1 MNHEY, CDR2 SVGAGI. The CDR3 contains 16 residues. CDR3 protein: CASLGGKFGPGNTIYF.

The J gene is TRBJ1-5, the V gene TRBV7-9. CDR3 length equals 13 residues. Germline CDR1 is SEHNR and CDR2 is FQNEAQ (reference sequence). This CDR3 reads CASSYQWGQPQHF.

This rearrangement joins TRBV5-1 to TRBJ2-2; TCRdb reports TRBD1, a call that lacks DNA to check it against. Per germline, CDR1 SGHRS and CDR2 YFSETQ. The CDR3 runs 15 residues. The CDR3 sequence: CASSLGGVDTGELFF. Together with reference TRBV5-1 and TRBJ2-2, the CDR3 gives the full variable domain: KAGVTQTPRYLIKTRGQQVTLSCSPISGHRSVSWYQQTPGQGLQFLFEYFSETQRNKGNFPGRFSGRQFSNSRSEMNVSTLELGDSALYLCASSLGGVDTGELFFGEGSRLTVL.

The CDR3 is CSARDSPRGSSYNEQFF. V usage is TRBV20-1 and J usage is TRBJ2-1; TCRdb names TRBD2, which stays unverified in the absence of DNA. Germline V lookup: CDR1 DFQATT, CDR2 SNEGSKA (reference sequence). The CDR3 consists of 17 residues.

The rearrangement uses TRBV5-1 and TRBJ2-5; absent DNA, TCRdb's TRBD2 call cannot be checked. This CDR3 has 16 amino acids. Germline V CDR1 and CDR2: SGHRS, YFSETQ. This CDR3 is CASSISSGTPQETQYF.

The V and J genes are TRBV12-3 or TRBV12-4 and TRBJ2-5; with no DNA, the TCRdb D assignment of TRBD2 cannot be verified. This CDR3 has 13 residues. The CDR3 loop is CASSTERTSPQYF.

The rearrangement links TRBV29-1 to TRBJ2-5; TCRdb calls TRBD2, which cannot be checked without DNA. The CDR3 has 14 residues. The germline CDR1 and CDR2 sequences are SQVTM and ANQGSEA. The CDR3 is CSTYESGGGETQYF. Drawing the rest from reference TRBV29-1 and TRBJ2-5, the complete variable domain is SAVISQKPSRDICQRGTSLTIQCQVDSQVTMMFWYRQQPGQSLTLIATANQGSEATYESGFVIDKFPISRPNLTFSTLTVSNMSPEDSSIYLCSTYESGGGETQYFGPGTRLLVL.

The J gene is TRBJ1-5, the V gene TRBV3-1; lacking DNA, the TRBD1 call made by TCRdb goes unchecked. This CDR3 is built from 13 residues. Germline CDR1 LGHDT, CDR2 YNNKEL (reference sequence). The CDR3 loop is CASSQRQLQPQHF.

The chain links TRBV7-8 to TRBJ2-3; TCRdb reports TRBD2, a call that lacks DNA to check it against. Germline CDR1 reads SGHVS; CDR2 reads FQNEAQ. This CDR3 has 15 amino acids. The CDR3 sequence: CASSFLTSGTDTQYF.

The chain recombines TRBV3-1 with TRBJ1-2; the D call of TRBD1 rests on TCRdb alone, since no DNA is present to check it. This CDR3 spans 15 amino acids. CDR1 is LGHDT and CDR2 is YNNKEL in the germline V gene (reference sequence). The CDR3 loop reads CASSPTGQGASGYTF. The full variable domain, completed using reference TRBV3-1 and TRBJ1-2, is DTAVSQTPKYLVTQMGNDKSIKCEQNLGHDTMYWYKQDSKKFLKIMFSYNNKELIINETVPNRFSPKSPDKAHLNLHINSLELGDSAVYFCASSPTGQGASGYTFGSGTRLTVV.

J is TRBJ2-3 and V is TRBV7-2. The germline gives CDR1 SGHTA, CDR2 FQGNSA. This CDR3 is built from 15 residues. This CDR3 is CASSLSASSTDTQYF.

The V and J genes are TRBV6-2 or TRBV6-3 and TRBJ2-3; no DNA is available, so the TRBD2 call from TCRdb remains unchecked. The CDR3 is made up of 11 amino acids. Germline loops: CDR1 MNHEY, CDR2 SVGEGT. CDR3 residues: CASERAYTQYF.

The chain recombines TRBV19 with TRBJ2-7; without DNA, the TCRdb call of TRBD1 cannot be checked. The CDR3 length is 16 residues. Germline CDR1 and CDR2: LNHDA and SQIVND (reference sequence). CDR3 in amino acids: CASTPGGTGGNYEQYF.

V and J are TRBV6-6 and TRBJ2-2; lacking DNA, the TRBD1 call made by TCRdb goes unchecked. Germline CDR1 and CDR2: MNHNY and SVGAGI (reference sequence). The CDR3 consists of 13 residues. The CDR3 sequence: CASSYRGPGELFF.